This T cell receptor (beta chain) was documented in a study of human T cells and chemical hapten exposure. Time point described: pre-sensitization, week 0. Treatment noted: therapeutic diphenylcyclopropenone sensitization with weekly scalp DPC. The CDR3 is 14 amino acids. Trimming took off 4 bases at V and 13 bases at J, with 20 bases between the two ends. Germline lookup yields CDR1 MNHNS and CDR2 SASEGT. There are a few counts of this clonotype. TCRdb recomputed calls from the RACE reads with MiXCR, one row per CDR3 protein. The data hold more than 80,000 distinct CDR3 sequences, with 12% observed a single time.

Specimen: whole blood, collected in connection with sensitization to the hapten diphenylcyclopropenone (DPC). This TCR came from a woman aged 50 to 65 with alopecia areata. Some clones in this sample may be carry-over from other donors' samples. The rearrangement uses TRBV6-1 and TRBJ2-1; D is possibly TRBD1 or TRBD2 (6 bases each). This chain's CDR3 is CASSGGAGTRFQFF. In DNA, the CDR3 is TGTGCCAGCAGTGGGGGGGCAGGTACCCGGTTCCAGTTCTTC.